Presented here are 24 T cell receptor beta chains from one specimen sequenced in a study of blood T cell repertoires in COVID-19. Sequenced by immunoSEQ multiplex PCR; TCRdb stores in-frame clones only, minus some. The sample includes 45,000 to 65,000 clones, approximately 83% of them seen just once. Sequences were obtained from peripheral blood. These receptors were taken from a man in his forties with acute or convalescent COVID-19.

The rearrangement links TRBV10-1 to TRBJ1-5; 10 bases line up with TRBD1. This CDR3 is 18 amino acids long. Germline lookup yields CDR1 WNHNN and CDR2 SYGVQD (reference sequence). V dropped 6 bases and J dropped 0; count of bases not matched to a gene: 11. In DNA form, the CDR3 reads TGCGCCAGCAGGCGCGGTGGGGACAGGGGCGATAGCAATCAGCCCCAGCATTTT. Protein product: CASRRGGDRGDSNQPQHF.

This sequence joins TRBV3-1 (or the pseudogene TRBV3-2) and TRBJ1-6; 11 bases fit TRBD1. V shed 5 bases, J shed 0 bases, and the junction held 3 bases outside the gene matches. Germline-derived CDR1 and CDR2 are LGHDT and YNNKEL (reference sequence). CDR3 size: 17 residues. The CDR3 DNA reads TGTGCCAGCAGCAGGGACAGGGGGATCTCCTATAATTCACCCCTCCACTTT. It is translated as CASSRDRGISYNSPLHF.

CDR3 loop: CASSPGGTGDGYTF. In nucleotides, the CDR3 is TGTGCCAGCAGCCCGGGGGGTACCGGGGATGGCTACACCTTC. The chain uses TRBV5-4 and TRBJ1-2, with D possibly matching TRBD1 (5 bases). This CDR3 comprises 14 residues. V was pared by 4 bases and J by 6 bases, with 16 bases between. The V gene's germline CDR1 is SGHNT and CDR2 YYREEE (reference sequence).

Concerning this clone itself: This may be a read error: a much more frequent sequence differs by one nucleotide. The CDR3 region is CASSFRGNAIYF. The CDR3 nucleotides read TGTGCCAGCAGTTTCCGGGGAAACGCCATATATTTT. The rearrangement uses TRBV12-3 or TRBV12-4 and TRBJ1-3; no definite D call. The CDR3 is 12 residues long.

This clone was counted at least ten times. The J gene is TRBJ2-7, the V gene TRBV5-6; D is unresolved. With 4 bases removed from V and 0 bases from J, the gap between germline ends came to 2 bases. The CDR3 extends over 11 amino acids. Germline V gene lookup returns CDR1 SGHDT and CDR2 YYEEEE. The DNA of the CDR3 is TGTGCCAGCAGCCGCTCCTACGAGCAGTACGTC. This translates into CASSRSYEQYV.

The V and J genes are TRBV2 and TRBJ1-1; a weak D match, TRBD1 (6 bases). Germline V gene data show CDR1 as SNHLY and CDR2 as FYNNEI. The CDR3 runs to 14 residues. Trimming pared 3 bases from V and 1 base from J, leaving 9 bases between. The CDR3 here is CASSDYRENTEAFF. DNA of the CDR3: TGTGCCAGCAGTGACTACAGGGAGAACACTGAAGCTTTCTTT.

This clone was detected many times. The chain uses TRBV3-1 (or the pseudogene TRBV3-2) and TRBJ1-1; D ambiguous. The V gene lost 2 bases and the J gene lost 11 bases, with 15 bases spanning the gap. The CDR3 loop spans 13 amino acids. The germline CDR1 and CDR2 sequences are LGHDT and YNNKEL (reference sequence). The CDR3 DNA reads TGTGCCAGCAGCCAATCGTCCAGGTCCGAGGCTTTCTTT. Translated: CASSQSSRSEAFF.

V is TRBV19 and J is TRBJ1-5; D is uncertain. The CDR3 is 14 residues long. Germline-derived CDR1 and CDR2 are LNHDA and SQIVND (reference sequence). V lost 5 bases and J lost 1, with 9 bases in between. This CDR3 is CASSDRESNQPQHF. In DNA form, the CDR3 reads TGTGCCAGTAGTGACCGGGAAAGCAATCAGCCCCAGCATTTT.

This chain connects TRBV9 to TRBJ2-2, with 8 nucleotides matching TRBD2. The germline gives CDR1 SGDLS, CDR2 YYNGEE. V shed 6 bases, J shed 4 bases, and the junction held 5 bases outside the gene matches. The CDR3 consists of 14 residues. The CDR3 nucleotides read TGTGCCAGCACCCCCGGGAGGGCCACCGGGGAGCTGTTTTTT. As protein: CASTPGRATGELFF.

The CDR3 nucleotides read TGTGCCAGCAGCGTTGGGGAGGGGCTGGGGGAGACCCAGTACTTC. This translates into CASSVGEGLGETQYF. The chain couples TRBV9 to TRBJ2-5; 7 positions match TRBD2. CDR3 length equals 15 residues. In germline, CDR1 is SGDLS, CDR2 YYNGEE. J gave up 5 bases and V 2 bases, and 9 bases lay outside the gene matches.

This chain links TRBV2 with TRBJ1-2; no reliable D call. V was clipped by 3 bases and J by 2 bases, with 7 bases between them. Germline CDR1 and CDR2: SNHLY and FYNNEI. The CDR3 length is 13 residues. CDR3 protein: CASSDGMNYGYTF. As DNA, the CDR3 is TGTGCCAGCAGTGACGGGATGAACTATGGCTACACCTTC.

The chain is built from TRBV6-5 and TRBJ1-6, with 9 nucleotides matching TRBD1. Trimming at V came to 6 bases and at J to 7 bases, leaving 4 bases not matched to a gene. Germline-derived CDR1 and CDR2 are MNHEY and SVGAGI. There are 14 residues in the CDR3. The CDR3 DNA is TGTGCCAGCAGCTTGGGACAGGGAAATTCACCCCTCCACTTT. Its protein is CASSLGQGNSPLHF.

This clone was found a few times. The chain combines TRBV25-1 with TRBJ1-6; a weak D match, TRBD1 (5 bases). Germline V lookup: CDR1 MGHDK, CDR2 SYGVNS. The CDR3 sequence is 12 residues long. The V end was cut by 0 bases, the J end by 13 bases, with 7 bases between. Here the CDR3 DNA reads TGTGCCAGCAGTGAATATCCAGGGCCCCTCCACTTT. It specifies CASSEYPGPLHF.

The V gene is TRBV4-1, the J gene TRBJ2-7, with TRBD1 matching over 7 bases. CDR3 length: 15 residues. With 1 base clipped from V and 6 bases from J, the junction kept 9 bases outside the gene matches. Per germline, CDR1 MGHRA and CDR2 YSYEKL. CDR3 sequence (DNA): TGCGCCAGCAGCCAAGCCGTGACGGGACAGTTCGAGCAGTACTTC. As protein: CASSQAVTGQFEQYF.

The V gene is TRBV12-3 or TRBV12-4, the J gene TRBJ2-7; 9 bases are shared with TRBD1. The CDR3 is 13 amino acids. Trimming cost V 5 bases and J 3 bases; bases outside gene matches: 2. The CDR3 sequence is CASSRQGGYEQYF. CDR3 nucleotide sequence: TGTGCCAGCAGTCGACAGGGGGGCTACGAGCAGTACTTC.

The chain is built from TRBV5-1 and TRBJ1-2; TRBD1 matches 8 bases. The germline V gene encodes CDR1 SGHRS and CDR2 YFSETQ. The length of the CDR3 is 15 residues. V lost 0 bases and J lost 4; bases outside the gene matches: 5. The CDR3 region has the DNA TGCGCCAGCAGCTTGGCTACTGGACAGGGCTATGGCTACACCTTC. This gives the protein CASSLATGQGYGYTF.

V is TRBV19 and J is TRBJ1-5; D is undetermined. Trimming left V 2 bases short and J 5 bases short, with 10 bases between. The CDR3 extends over 14 amino acids. Per germline, CDR1 LNHDA and CDR2 SQIVND (reference sequence). CDR3 loop: CASSIMLVDQPQHF. Written as DNA, the CDR3 is TGTGCCAGTAGTATAATGCTAGTCGATCAGCCCCAGCATTTT.

This clone was seen more than once but under ten times. The genes are TRBV5-1 and TRBJ1-5; 7 bases align to TRBD1. The V gene end was trimmed by 6 bases and the J gene end by 2 bases; junction bases not matched to a gene: 5. The CDR3 is 14 amino acids. Germline V gene data show CDR1 as SGHRS and CDR2 as YFSETQ. The CDR3 spells CASKTGPGNQPQHF. CDR3 bases: TGCGCCAGCAAGACAGGGCCTGGCAATCAGCCCCAGCATTTT.

This chain connects TRBV6-1 to TRBJ1-5; D remains ambiguous. The germline V and J ends were trimmed by 3 bases and 6 bases, with 6 bases remaining between them. This CDR3 is built from 12 residues. Germline loops: CDR1 MNHNS, CDR2 SASEGT. The CDR3 reads CASSDPLQPQHF. In DNA, the CDR3 is TGTGCCAGCAGTGACCCACTTCAGCCCCAGCATTTT.

This chain links TRBV5-5 with TRBJ2-4, with a tentative D call TRBD1 (6 bases). CDR1 is SGHKS and CDR2 is YYEKEE in the germline V gene (reference sequence). The CDR3 length is 17 residues. V lost 2 bases, J lost 0 bases, and 15 bases lay in between. DNA for the CDR3: TGTGCCAGCAGCTTCGAGGGGGATTACCTAGCCAAAAACATTCAGTACTTC. Amino acids: CASSFEGDYLAKNIQYF.

The V and J genes are TRBV3-1 (or the pseudogene TRBV3-2) and TRBJ2-7; no reliable D call. CDR1 and CDR2 (germline): LGHDT, YNNKEL (reference sequence). The CDR3 sequence is 11 residues long. V lost 2 bases and J 4 bases, leaving 3 bases between the germline ends. In DNA form, the CDR3 reads TGTGCCAGCAGCCAATCATACGAGCAGTACTTC. It translates to CASSQSYEQYF.

This clone appeared once. The chain employs TRBV12-3 or TRBV12-4 and TRBJ1-5; D not certain. V was clipped by 3 bases and J by 4 bases, with 7 bases between them. This CDR3 contains 13 residues. CDR3: CASSFGSNQPQHF. CDR3 in DNA: TGTGCCAGCAGTTTTGGCAGTAATCAGCCCCAGCATTTT.

The chain is built from TRBV11-2 and TRBJ2-5, with a tentative D call TRBD2 (6 bases). The CDR3 length is 16 residues. The germline gives CDR1 SGHAT, CDR2 FQNNGV. Trimming took 0 bases from V and 2 from J, leaving 13 bases between them. The CDR3 DNA is TGTGCCAGCAGCTTAGATTTGACTAGGAGGCAAGAGACCCAGTACTTC. It yields the protein CASSLDLTRRQETQYF.

The table lists this clone with a count of one. This chain uses TRBV5-1 with TRBJ2-7, with TRBD2 as a possible D gene (5 bases). Trimming left V 4 bases short and J 1 base short, with 12 bases between. The CDR3 contains 14 residues. The germline gives CDR1 SGHRS, CDR2 YFSETQ. The CDR3 reads CASSRDGNSYEQYF. The CDR3 DNA sequence: TGCGCCAGCAGCCGAGACGGGAATTCCTACGAGCAGTACTTC. The full variable domain, completed using reference TRBV5-1 and TRBJ2-7, is KAGVTQTPRYLIKTRGQQVTLSCSPISGHRSVSWYQQTPGQGLQFLFEYFSETQRNKGNFPGRFSGRQFSNSRSEMNVSTLELGDSALYLCASSRDGNSYEQYFGPGTRLTVT.